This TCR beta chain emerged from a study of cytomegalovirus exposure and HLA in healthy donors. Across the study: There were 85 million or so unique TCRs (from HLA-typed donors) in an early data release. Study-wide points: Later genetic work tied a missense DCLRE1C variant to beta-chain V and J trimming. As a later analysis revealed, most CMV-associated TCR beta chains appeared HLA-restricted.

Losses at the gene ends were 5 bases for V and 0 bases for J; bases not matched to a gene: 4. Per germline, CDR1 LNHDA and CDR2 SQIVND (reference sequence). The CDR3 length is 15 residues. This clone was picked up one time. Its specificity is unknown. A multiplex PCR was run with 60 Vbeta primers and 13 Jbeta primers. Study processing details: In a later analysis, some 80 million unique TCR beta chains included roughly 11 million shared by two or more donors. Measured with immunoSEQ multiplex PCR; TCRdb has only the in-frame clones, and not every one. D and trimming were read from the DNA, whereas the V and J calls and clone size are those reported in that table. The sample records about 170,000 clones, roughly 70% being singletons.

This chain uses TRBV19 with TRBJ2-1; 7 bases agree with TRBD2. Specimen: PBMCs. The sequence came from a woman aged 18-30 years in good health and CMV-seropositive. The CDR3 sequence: CASSLAGSSYNEQFF. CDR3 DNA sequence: TGTGCCAGTAGTTTAGCGGGTAGCTCCTACAATGAGCAGTTCTTC.